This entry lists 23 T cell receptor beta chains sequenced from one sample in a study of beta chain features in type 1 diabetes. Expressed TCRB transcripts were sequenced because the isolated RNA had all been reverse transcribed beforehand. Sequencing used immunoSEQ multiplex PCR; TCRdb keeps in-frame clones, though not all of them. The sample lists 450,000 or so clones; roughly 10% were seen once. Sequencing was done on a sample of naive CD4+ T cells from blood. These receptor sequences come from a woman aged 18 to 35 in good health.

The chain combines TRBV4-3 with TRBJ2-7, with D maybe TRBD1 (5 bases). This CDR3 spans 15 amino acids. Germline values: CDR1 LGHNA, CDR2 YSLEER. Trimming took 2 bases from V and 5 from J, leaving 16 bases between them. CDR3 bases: TGCGCCAGCAGCCAATTGTCCGACAGCCGCCACGAGCAGTACTTC. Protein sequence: CASSQLSDSRHEQYF.

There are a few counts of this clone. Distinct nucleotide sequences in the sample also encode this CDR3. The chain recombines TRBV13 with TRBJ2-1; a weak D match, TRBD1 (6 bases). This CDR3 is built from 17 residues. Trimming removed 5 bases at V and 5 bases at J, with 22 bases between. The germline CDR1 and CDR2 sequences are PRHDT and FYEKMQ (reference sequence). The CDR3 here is CASSPKGPGKGDNEQFF. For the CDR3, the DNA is TGTGCCAGCAGCCCAAAGGGGCCGGGTAAGGGGGACAATGAGCAGTTCTTC.

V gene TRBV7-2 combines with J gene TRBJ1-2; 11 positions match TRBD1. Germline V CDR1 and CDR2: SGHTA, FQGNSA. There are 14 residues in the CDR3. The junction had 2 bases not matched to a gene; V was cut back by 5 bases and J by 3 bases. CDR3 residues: CASSPDRGHYGYTF. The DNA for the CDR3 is TGTGCCAGCAGCCCGGACAGGGGGCACTATGGCTACACCTTC.

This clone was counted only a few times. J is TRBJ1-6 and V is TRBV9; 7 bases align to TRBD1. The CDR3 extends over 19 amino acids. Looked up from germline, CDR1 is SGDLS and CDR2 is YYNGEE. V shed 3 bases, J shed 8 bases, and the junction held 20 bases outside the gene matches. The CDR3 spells CASSASTRTGARTHSPLHF. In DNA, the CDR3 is TGTGCCAGCAGCGCCTCCACCCGTACAGGGGCCCGAACCCATTCACCCCTCCACTTT.

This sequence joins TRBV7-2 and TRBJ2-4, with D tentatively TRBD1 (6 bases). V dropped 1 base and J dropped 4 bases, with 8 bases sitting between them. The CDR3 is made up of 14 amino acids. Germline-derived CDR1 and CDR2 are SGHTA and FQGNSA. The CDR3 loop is CASSLDRAKNIQYF. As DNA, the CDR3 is TGTGCCAGCAGCTTAGACAGGGCAAAAAACATTCAGTACTTC. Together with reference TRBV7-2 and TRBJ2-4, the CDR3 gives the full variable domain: GAGVSQSPSNKVTEKGKDVELRCDPISGHTALYWYRQSLGQGLEFLIYFQGNSAPDKSGLPSDRFSAERTGGSVSTLTIQRTQQEDSAVYLCASSLDRAKNIQYFGAGTRLSVL.

CDR3 coding DNA: TGCAGCGCCGTCGGGAGCACCGGAGTAGATACGCAGTATTTT. Translated: CSAVGSTGVDTQYF. V is TRBV29-1 and J is TRBJ2-3, with D maybe TRBD2 (6 bases). The CDR3 is 14 amino acids. CDR1 and CDR2 (germline): SQVTM, ANQGSEA. V was pared by 7 bases and J by 5 bases, with 19 bases between.

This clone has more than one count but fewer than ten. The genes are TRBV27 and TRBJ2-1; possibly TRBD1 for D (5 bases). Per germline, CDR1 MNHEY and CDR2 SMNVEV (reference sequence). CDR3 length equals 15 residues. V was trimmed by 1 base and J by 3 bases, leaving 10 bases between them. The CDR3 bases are TGTGCCAGCAGTTTATTAGGGGCCGTCTACAATGAGCAGTTCTTC. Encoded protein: CASSLLGAVYNEQFF.

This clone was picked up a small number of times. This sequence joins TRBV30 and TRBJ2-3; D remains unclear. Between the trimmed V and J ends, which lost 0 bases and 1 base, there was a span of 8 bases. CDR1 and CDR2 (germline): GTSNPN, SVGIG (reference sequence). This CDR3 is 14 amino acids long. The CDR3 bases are TGTGCCTGGAGTGTAGGTTTTGGCACAGATACGCAGTATTTT. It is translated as CAWSVGFGTDTQYF.

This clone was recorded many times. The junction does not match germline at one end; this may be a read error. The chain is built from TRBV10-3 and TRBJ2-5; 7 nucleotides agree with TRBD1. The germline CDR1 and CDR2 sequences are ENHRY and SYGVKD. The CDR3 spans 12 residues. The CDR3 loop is CAISESMTGLHF. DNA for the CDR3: TGTGCCATCAGTGAGTCGATGACAGGGTTACACTTC.

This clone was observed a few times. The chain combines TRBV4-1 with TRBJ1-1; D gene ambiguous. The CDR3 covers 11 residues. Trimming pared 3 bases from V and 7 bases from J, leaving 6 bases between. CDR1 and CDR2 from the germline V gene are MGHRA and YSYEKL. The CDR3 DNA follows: TGCGCCAGCAGCCACCTCCTTGAAGCTTTCTTT. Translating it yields CASSHLLEAFF.

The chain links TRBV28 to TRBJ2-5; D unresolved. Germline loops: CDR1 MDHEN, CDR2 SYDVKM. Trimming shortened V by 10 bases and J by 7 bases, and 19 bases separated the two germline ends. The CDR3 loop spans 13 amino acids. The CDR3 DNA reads TGTGCCACCGGATCCAAATTACCAGGGACCCAGTACTTC. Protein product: CATGSKLPGTQYF.

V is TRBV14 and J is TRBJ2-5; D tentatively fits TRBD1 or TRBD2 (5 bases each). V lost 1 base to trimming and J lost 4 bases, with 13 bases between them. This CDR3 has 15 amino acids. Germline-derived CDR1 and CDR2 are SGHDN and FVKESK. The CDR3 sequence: CASSQGGYWGETQYF. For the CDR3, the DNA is TGTGCCAGCAGCCAAGGGGGGTACTGGGGAGAGACCCAGTACTTC.

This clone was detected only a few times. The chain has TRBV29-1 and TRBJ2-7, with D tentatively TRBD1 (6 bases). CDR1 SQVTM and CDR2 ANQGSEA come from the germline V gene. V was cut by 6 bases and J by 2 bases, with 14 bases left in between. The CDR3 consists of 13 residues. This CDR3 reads CSVDGDTTYEQYF. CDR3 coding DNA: TGCAGCGTGGATGGGGACACGACCTACGAGCAGTACTTC.

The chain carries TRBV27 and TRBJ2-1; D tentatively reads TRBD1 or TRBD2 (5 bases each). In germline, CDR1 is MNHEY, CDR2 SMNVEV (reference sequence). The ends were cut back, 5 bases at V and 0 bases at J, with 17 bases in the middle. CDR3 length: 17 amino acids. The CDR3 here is CASSPPGTPNSYNEQFF. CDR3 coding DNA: TGTGCCAGCAGTCCTCCAGGGACCCCTAACTCCTACAATGAGCAGTTCTTC.

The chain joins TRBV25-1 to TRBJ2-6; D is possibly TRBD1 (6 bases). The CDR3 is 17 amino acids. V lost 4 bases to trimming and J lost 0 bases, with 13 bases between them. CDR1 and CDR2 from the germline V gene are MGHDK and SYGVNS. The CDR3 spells CASSGGGTISGANVLTF. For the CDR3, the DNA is TGTGCCAGCAGTGGAGGGGGAACCATCTCTGGGGCCAACGTCCTGACTTTC.

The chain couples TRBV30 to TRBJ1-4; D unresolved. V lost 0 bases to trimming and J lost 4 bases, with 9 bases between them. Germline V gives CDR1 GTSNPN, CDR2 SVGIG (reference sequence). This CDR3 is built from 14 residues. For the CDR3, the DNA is TGTGCCTGGAGTGTATTCAGCGATAATGAAAAACTGTTTTTT. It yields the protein CAWSVFSDNEKLFF.

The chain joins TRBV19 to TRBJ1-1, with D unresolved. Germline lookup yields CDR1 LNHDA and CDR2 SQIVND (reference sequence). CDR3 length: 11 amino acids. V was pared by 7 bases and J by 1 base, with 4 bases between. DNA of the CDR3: TGTGCCAGTACTGAGAACACTGAAGCTTTCTTT. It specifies CASTENTEAFF.

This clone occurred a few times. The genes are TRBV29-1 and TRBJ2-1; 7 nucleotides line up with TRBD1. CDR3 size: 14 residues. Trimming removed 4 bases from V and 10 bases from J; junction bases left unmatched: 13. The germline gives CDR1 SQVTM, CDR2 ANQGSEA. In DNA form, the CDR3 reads TGCAGCGTTGCCAATTTGCGAGGGGGCGGGGAGCAGTTCTTC. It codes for CSVANLRGGGEQFF.

The DNA for the CDR3 is TGTGCCAGCAGCTTATCCGGGACAGGGTACAATGAGCAGTTCTTC. It encodes CASSLSGTGYNEQFF. The chain uses TRBV7-2 and TRBJ2-1; 9 bases match TRBD1. Germline V gene lookup returns CDR1 SGHTA and CDR2 FQGNSA. J lost 4 bases, V lost 2 bases, and 3 bases had no gene match. CDR3 length: 15 amino acids.

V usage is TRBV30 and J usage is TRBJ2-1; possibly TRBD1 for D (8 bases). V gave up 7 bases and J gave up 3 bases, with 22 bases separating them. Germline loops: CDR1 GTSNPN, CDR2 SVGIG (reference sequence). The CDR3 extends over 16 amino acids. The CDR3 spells CAFRSGKTGGYNEQFF. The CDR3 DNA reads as TGTGCCTTCAGGAGCGGGAAAACAGGGGGCTACAATGAGCAGTTCTTC. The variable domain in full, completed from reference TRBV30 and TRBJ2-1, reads SQTIHQWPATLVQPVGSPLSLECTVEGTSNPNLYWYRQAAGRGLQLLFYSVGIGQISSEVPQNLSASRPQDRQFILSSKKLLLSDSGFYLCAFRSGKTGGYNEQFFGPGTRLTVL.

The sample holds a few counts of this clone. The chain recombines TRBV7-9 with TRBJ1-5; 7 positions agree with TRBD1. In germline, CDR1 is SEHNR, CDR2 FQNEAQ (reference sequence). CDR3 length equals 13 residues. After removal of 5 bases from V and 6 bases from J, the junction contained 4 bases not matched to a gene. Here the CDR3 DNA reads TGTGCCAGCAGCCCAACAGGGGTTCAGCCCCAGCATTTT. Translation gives CASSPTGVQPQHF.

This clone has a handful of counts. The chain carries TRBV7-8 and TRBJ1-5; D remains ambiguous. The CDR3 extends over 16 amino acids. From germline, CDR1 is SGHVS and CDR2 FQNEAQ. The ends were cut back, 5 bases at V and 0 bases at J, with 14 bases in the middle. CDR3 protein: CASSDGRVDSNQPQHF. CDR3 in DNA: TGTGCCAGCAGCGACGGGCGGGTTGATAGCAATCAGCCCCAGCATTTT. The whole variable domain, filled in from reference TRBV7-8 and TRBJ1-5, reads GAGVSQSPRYKVAKRGQDVALRCDPISGHVSLFWYQQALGQGPEFLTYFQNEAQLDKSGLPSDRFFAERPEGSVSTLKIQRTQQEDSAVYLCASSDGRVDSNQPQHFGDGTRLSIL.

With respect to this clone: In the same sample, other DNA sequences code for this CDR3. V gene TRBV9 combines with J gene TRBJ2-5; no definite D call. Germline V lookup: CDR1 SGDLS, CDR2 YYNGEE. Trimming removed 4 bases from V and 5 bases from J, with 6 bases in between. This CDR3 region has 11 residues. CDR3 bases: TGTGCCAGCAGCCTCGGTGAGACCCAGTACTTC. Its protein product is CASSLGETQYF.